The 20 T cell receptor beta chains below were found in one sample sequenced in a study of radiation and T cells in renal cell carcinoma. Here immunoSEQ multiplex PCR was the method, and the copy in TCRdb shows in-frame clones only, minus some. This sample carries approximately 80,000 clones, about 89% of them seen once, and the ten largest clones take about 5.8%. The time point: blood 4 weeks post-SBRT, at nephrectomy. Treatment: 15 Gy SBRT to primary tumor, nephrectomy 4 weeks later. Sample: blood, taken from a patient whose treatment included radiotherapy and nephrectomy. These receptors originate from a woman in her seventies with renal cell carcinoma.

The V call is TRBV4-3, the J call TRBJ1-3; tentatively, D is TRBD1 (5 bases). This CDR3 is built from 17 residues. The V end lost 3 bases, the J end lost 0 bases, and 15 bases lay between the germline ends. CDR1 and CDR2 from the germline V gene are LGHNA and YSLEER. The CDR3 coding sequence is TGCGCCAGCAGCCACGTCGACTCGGGGACCTCTGGAAACACCATATATTTT. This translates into CASSHVDSGTSGNTIYF.

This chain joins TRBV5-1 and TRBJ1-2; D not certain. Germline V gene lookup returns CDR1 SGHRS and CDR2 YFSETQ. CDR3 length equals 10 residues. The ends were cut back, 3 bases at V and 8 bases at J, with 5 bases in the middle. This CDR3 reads CASSWAGYTF. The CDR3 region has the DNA TGCGCCAGCAGCTGGGCGGGCTACACCTTC.

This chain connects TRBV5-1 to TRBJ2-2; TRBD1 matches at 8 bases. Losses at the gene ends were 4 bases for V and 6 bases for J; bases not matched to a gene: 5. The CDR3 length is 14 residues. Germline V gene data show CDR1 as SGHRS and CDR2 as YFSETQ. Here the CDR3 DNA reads TGCGCCAGCAGCGGAGCACAGGGGGCCGGGGAGCTGTTTTTT. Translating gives CASSGAQGAGELFF.

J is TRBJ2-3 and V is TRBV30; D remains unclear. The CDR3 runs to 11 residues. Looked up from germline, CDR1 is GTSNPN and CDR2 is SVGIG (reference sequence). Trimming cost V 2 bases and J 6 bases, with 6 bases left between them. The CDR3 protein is CAWSPSDTQYF. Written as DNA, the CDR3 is TGTGCCTGGAGTCCATCCGATACGCAGTATTTT.

CDR3 bases: TGTGCCAGCGGGTGGGGAGGGAGCAATGAGCAGTTCTTC. Translating gives CASGWGGSNEQFF. V gene TRBV6-1 combines with J gene TRBJ2-1; 7 nucleotides agree with TRBD2. With V trimmed by 8 bases and J by 6 bases, 7 bases remained unmatched. This CDR3 is built from 13 residues. Germline CDR1 and CDR2: MNHNS and SASEGT.

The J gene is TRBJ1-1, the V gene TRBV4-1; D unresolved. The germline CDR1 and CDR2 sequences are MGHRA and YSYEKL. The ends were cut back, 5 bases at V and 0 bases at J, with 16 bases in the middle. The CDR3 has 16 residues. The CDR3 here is CASSLTRENLNTEAFF. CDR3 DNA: TGCGCCAGCAGCTTAACCCGGGAAAACTTGAACACTGAAGCTTTCTTT.

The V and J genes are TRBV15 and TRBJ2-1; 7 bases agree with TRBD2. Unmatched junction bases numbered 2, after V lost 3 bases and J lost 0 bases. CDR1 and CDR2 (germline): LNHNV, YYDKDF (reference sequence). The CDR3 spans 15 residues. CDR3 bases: TGTGCCACCAGCAGCGGGGGGAACTCCTACAATGAGCAGTTCTTC. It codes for CATSSGGNSYNEQFF. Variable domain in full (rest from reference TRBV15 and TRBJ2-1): DAMVIQNPRYQVTQFGKPVTLSCSQTLNHNVMYWYQQKSSQAPKLLFHYYDKDFNNEADTPDNFQSRRPNTSFCFLDIRSPGLGDTAMYLCATSSGGNSYNEQFFGPGTRLTVL.

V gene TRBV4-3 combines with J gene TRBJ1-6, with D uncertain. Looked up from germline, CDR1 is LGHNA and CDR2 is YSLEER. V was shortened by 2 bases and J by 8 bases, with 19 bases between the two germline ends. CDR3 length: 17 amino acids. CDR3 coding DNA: TGCGCCAGCAGCCAACACCTAGGAGGGAAAGGCTATTCACCCCTCCACTTT. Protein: CASSQHLGGKGYSPLHF.

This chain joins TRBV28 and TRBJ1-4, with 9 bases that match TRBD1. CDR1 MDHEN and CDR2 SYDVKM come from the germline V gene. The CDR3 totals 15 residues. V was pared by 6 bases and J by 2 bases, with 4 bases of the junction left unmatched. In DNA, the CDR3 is TGTGCCAGCAGACAGGGGGCGCCCACTAATGAAAAACTGTTTTTT. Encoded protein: CASRQGAPTNEKLFF.

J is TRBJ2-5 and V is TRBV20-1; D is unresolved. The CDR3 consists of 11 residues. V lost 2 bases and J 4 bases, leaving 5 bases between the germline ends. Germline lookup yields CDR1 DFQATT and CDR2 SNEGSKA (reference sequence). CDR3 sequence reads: CSARFGETQYF. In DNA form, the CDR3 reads TGCAGTGCTAGATTTGGAGAGACCCAGTACTTC.

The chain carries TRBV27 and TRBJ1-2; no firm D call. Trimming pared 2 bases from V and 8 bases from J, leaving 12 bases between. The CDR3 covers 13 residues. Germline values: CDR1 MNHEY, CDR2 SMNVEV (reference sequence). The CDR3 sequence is CASSLAPTRGYTF. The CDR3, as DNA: TGTGCCAGCAGTTTAGCTCCGACACGCGGCTACACCTTC.

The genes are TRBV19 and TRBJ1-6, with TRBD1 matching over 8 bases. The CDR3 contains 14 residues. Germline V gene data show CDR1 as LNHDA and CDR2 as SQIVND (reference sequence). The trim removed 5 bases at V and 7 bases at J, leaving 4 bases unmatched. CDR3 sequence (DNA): TGTGCCAGTAGTCAGGGGGCGAGCAATTCACCCCTCCACTTT. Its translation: CASSQGASNSPLHF.

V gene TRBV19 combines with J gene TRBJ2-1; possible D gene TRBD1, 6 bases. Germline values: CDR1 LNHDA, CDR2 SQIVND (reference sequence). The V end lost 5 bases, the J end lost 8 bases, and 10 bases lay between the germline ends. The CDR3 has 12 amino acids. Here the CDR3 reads CASSAGVYEQFF. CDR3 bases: TGTGCCAGTAGTGCAGGGGTTTATGAGCAGTTCTTC.

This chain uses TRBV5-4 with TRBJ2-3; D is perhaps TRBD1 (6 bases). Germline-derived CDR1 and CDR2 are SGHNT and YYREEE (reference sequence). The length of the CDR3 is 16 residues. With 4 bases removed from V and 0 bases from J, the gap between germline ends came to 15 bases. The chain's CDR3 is CASSRDIPISTDTQYF. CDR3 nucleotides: TGTGCCAGCAGCCGGGACATTCCCATTAGCACAGATACGCAGTATTTT.

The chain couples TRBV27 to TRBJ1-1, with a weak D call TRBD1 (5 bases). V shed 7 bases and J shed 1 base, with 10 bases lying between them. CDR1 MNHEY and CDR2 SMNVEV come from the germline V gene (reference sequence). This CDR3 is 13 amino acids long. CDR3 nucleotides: TGTGCCAGCAATAGGGGATGGAACACTGAAGCTTTCTTT. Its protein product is CASNRGWNTEAFF.

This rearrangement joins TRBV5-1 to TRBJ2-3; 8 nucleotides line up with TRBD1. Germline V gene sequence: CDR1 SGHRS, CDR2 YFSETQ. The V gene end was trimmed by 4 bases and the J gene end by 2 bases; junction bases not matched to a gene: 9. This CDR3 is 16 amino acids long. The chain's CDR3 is CASSIGQGLLTDTQYF. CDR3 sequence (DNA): TGCGCCAGCAGCATCGGACAGGGCCTACTCACAGATACGCAGTATTTT.

CDR3 sequence (DNA): TGTGCCAGCAGCTTCGGGGGCTCCGGGAACACTGAAGCTTTCTTT. This codes for CASSFGGSGNTEAFF. V and J are TRBV7-9 and TRBJ1-1, with TRBD1 as a possible D gene (6 bases). The V gene lost 3 bases and the J gene lost 1 base, with 12 bases spanning the gap. Per germline, CDR1 SEHNR and CDR2 FQNEAQ (reference sequence). The CDR3 length is 15 residues.

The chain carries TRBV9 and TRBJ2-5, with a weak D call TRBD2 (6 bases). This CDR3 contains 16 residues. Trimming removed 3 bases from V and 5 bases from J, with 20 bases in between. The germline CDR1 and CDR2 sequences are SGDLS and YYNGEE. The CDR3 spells CASSAEFPGRGETQYF. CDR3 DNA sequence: TGTGCCAGCAGCGCTGAATTCCCGGGCCGGGGGGAGACCCAGTACTTC. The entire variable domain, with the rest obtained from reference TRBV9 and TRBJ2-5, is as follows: DSGVTQTPKHLITATGQRVTLRCSPRSGDLSVYWYQQSLDQGLQFLIQYYNGEERAKGNILERFSAQQFPDLHSELNLSSLELGDSALYFCASSAEFPGRGETQYFGPGTRLLVL.

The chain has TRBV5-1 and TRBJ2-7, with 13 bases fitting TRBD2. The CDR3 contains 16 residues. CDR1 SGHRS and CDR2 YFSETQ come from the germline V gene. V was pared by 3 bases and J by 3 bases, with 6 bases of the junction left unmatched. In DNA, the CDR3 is TGCGCCAGCAGCTCGACTAGCGGGGGGCGGAACTACGAGCAGTACTTC. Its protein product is CASSSTSGGRNYEQYF.

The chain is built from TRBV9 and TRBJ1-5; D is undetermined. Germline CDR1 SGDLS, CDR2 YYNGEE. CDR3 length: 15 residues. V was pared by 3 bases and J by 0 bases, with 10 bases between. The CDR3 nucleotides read TGTGCCAGCAGCGAGGGAACGGATAGCAATCAGCCCCAGCATTTT. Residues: CASSEGTDSNQPQHF.